The 4 T cell receptor beta chains in this list originate from one sample, sequenced in a study of spatial heterogeneity in lung cancer. TCRdb redid the calling of the 5' RACE reads with MiXCR, one entry per CDR3 protein. The sample holds about 94,000 distinct CDR3 sequences; 15% to 20% are singletons and the top ten take roughly a fifth. The time point denotes: blood at routine non-recurrence follow-up after resection. The material sequenced was PBMCs, taken at follow-up. The source is a male donor with early-stage non-small cell lung cancer.

In its sample, this clonotype was seen a few times. This chain uses TRBV6-5 with TRBJ2-7, with unresolved D. The CDR3 totals 14 residues. The germline gives CDR1 MNHEY, CDR2 SVGAGI. V lost 2 bases and J lost 0, with 8 bases in between. The CDR3 is CASSYAAPSYEQYF. The CDR3 bases are TGTGCCAGCAGTTACGCGGCTCCCTCCTACGAGCAGTACTTC.

V is TRBV5-1 and J is TRBJ2-7; 7 bases line up with TRBD1. V was clipped by 1 base and J by 0 bases; unmatched bases: 7. CDR1 is SGHRS and CDR2 is YFSETQ in the germline V gene. There are 16 residues in the CDR3. CDR3 residues: CASSLKLAGGSYEQYF. As DNA, the CDR3 is TGCGCCAGCAGCTTGAAGCTGGCAGGGGGCTCCTACGAGCAGTACTTC.

The gene calls are TRBV29-1 and TRBJ1-2, with 12 bases aligning to TRBD1. CDR1 is SQVTM and CDR2 is ANQGSEA in the germline V gene. V gave up 7 bases and J gave up 6 bases; unmatched junction bases: 6. The CDR3 is made up of 13 amino acids. CDR3 nucleotides: TGCAGCGCGGGGGACAGGGGGCCGAATGGCTACACCTTC. Amino acid sequence: CSAGDRGPNGYTF.

The V and J genes are TRBV5-1 and TRBJ1-1; D not certain. V was clipped by 0 bases and J by 5 bases, with 8 bases between them. Per the germline V gene, CDR1 is SGHRS and CDR2 is YFSETQ. The CDR3 runs to 13 residues. In nucleotides, the CDR3 is TGCGCCAGCAGCTTGGATGGGGTTACTGAAGCTTTCTTT. Residues: CASSLDGVTEAFF.